This T cell receptor (beta chain) was found in a study of T-cell reconstitution after alpha-beta-depleted transplantation in children. Study results and caveats: A year post-transplant, T-cell counts and diversity derived mostly from newly produced T cells. From surviving recipient T cells and thymic progenitors came the high day-60 TCRbeta diversity observed in some patients. Expanded graft clones, several hundred of them, were reportedly the source of alpha-beta T cells about two months after transplant.

CDR1 is DFQATT, CDR2 SNEGSKA, per germline (reference sequence). Trimming at V came to 6 bases and at J to 5 bases, leaving 9 bases not matched to a gene. The CDR3 totals 14 residues. This clonotype was seen a handful of times. The target antigen is unknown. Unique molecular identifiers were built into the TCRbeta library. TCRdb reanalysed the PCR reads using MiXCR and keeps one entry per CDR3 protein. The table shows about 980,000 distinct CDR3 sequences, with under 30% occurring only once. The sample in question was PBMCs, mostly from graft donor cells, obtained 360 days after TCRalphabeta/CD19-depleted stem cell transplant. The chain employs TRBV20-1 and TRBJ2-5; 10 nucleotides agree with TRBD1. This receptor was obtained from a boy younger than two who had a stem cell transplant for SCID, so the T cells may come from the graft donor. CDR3: CSADPGQGRETQYF. The DNA for the CDR3 is TGCAGTGCAGACCCGGGACAGGGGAGGGAGACCCAGTACTTC.